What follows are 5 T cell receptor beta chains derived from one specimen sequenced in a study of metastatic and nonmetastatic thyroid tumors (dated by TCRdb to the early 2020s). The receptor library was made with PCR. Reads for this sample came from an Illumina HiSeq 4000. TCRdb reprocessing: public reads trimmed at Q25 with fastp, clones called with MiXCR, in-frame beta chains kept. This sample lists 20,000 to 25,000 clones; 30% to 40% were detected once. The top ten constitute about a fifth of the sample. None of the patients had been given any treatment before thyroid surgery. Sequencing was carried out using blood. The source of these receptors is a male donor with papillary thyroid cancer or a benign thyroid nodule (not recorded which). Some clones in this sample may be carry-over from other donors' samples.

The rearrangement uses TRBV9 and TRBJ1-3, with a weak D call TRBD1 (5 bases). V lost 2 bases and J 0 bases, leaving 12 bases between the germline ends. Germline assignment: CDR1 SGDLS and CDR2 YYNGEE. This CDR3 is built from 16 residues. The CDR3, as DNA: TGTGCCAGCAGCGTCTGGGGGGTGCTCTCTGGAAACACCATATATTTT. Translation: CASSVWGVLSGNTIYF.

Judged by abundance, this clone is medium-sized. In nucleotides, the CDR3 is TGTGCCAGCAGTGAAAGGGGCAGCAGGTATAGCAATCAGCCCCAGCATTTT. Protein: CASSERGSRYSNQPQHF. The genes are TRBV6-1 and TRBJ1-5, with D possibly being TRBD1 (5 bases). CDR3 length: 17 amino acids. Trimming took 2 bases from V and 0 from J, leaving 14 bases between them. From germline, CDR1 is MNHNS and CDR2 SASEGT.

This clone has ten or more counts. The CDR3 DNA reads TGTGCCAGCAGCCGGACGGCGTATCCCCTCCACTTT. This encodes CASSRTAYPLHF. This chain links TRBV5-6 with TRBJ1-6; the D is unclear. The CDR3 is 12 residues long. V lost 4 bases and J lost 13, with 12 bases in between. Germline V gene lookup returns CDR1 SGHDT and CDR2 YYEEEE.

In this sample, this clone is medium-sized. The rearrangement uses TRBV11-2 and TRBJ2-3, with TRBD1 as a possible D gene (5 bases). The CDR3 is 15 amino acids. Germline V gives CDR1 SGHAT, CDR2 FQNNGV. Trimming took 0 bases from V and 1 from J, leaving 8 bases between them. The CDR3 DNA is TGTGCCAGCAGCTTAGAAAACAGGCGCACAGATACGCAGTATTTT. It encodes CASSLENRRTDTQYF.

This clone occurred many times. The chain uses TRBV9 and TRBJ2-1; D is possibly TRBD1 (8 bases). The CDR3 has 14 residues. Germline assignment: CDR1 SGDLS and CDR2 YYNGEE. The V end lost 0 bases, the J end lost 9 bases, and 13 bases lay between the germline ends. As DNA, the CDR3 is TGTGCCAGCAGCGTAGCTTACAGGGGGGGTGAGCAGTTCTTC. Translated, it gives CASSVAYRGGEQFF.